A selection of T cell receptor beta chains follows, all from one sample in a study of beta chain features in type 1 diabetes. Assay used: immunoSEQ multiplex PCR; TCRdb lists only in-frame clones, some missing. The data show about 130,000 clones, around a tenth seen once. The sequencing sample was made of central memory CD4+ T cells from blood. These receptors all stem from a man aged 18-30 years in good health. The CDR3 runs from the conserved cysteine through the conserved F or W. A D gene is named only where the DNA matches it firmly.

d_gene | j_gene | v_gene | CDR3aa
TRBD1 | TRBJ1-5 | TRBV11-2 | CASSFSDRDGQPQHF
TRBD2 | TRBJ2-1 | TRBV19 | CASRIAGGPWNEQFF
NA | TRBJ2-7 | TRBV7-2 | CASSETRAGYEQYF
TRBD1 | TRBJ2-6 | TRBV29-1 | CSVEAGTGVRSGANVLTF
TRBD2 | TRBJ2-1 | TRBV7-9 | CASSLGNGGNEQFF
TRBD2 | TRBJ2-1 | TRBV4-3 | CASSQELGAGSNEQFF
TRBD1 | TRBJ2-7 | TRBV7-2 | CASSYNRGSYEQYF
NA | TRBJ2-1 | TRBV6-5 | CASSRDNEQFF
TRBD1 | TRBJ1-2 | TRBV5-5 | CASSLGGQQTYGYTF
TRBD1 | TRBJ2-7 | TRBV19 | CASSADRAAEQYF
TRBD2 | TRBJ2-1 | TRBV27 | CASSSPGGLAGLSSYNEQFF
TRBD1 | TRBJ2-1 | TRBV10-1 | CASSESGTGGTNEQFF
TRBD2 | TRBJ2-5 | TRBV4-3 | CASSRGGGGETQYF
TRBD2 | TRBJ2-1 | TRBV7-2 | CASSVASGGAGTYNEQFF
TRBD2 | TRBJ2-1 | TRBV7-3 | CASSSTSGYNEQFF
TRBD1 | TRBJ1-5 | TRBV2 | CASRVGQHNQPQHF
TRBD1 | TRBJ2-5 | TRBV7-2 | CASSIRTGTQETQYF